This T cell receptor beta chain stems from a study of cytomegalovirus exposure and HLA in healthy donors. In the case of this clone: Its antigen is as yet unknown.

The study's findings and limits: Per a prior analysis, the majority of TCR beta V segments were productive roughly 87% or roughly 30% of the time. HLA restriction was apparent for most CMV-associated TCR beta chains in a later analysis.

Both 60 Vbeta primers and 13 Jbeta primers went into the PCR. Clones were read by immunoSEQ multiplex PCR, and TCRdb kept only the in-frame ones, dropping some. The sample lists fewer than 200,000 clones, 75% to 85% occurring once. Germline V CDR1 and CDR2: SGHVS, FQNEAQ. Trimming left V 5 bases short and J 5 bases short, with 19 bases between. CDR3 length: 15 residues. The sequenced sample was PBMCs. This sequence originates from a female donor in good health and CMV-seronegative. The V and J genes are TRBV7-8 and TRBJ2-7, with D possibly being TRBD2 (5 bases). The CDR3 protein is CASSPRTGPNDEQYF. The CDR3 DNA reads TGTGCCAGCAGCCCCCGGACTGGGCCGAACGACGAGCAGTACTTC.